This TCR beta chain was captured in a study of siplizumab effects on memory and regulatory T cells. General study results and limits: Naive-or-memory phenotypes were unassignable for roughly 75-97% of proliferating CD4+ or CD8+ clones. Naive T cells apparently outstripped memory cells in diversity and seemed major alloresponse contributors. The study found that mappable alloreactive CD4+ clones averaged 68.8% Treg-derived with siplizumab and around 30% in controls.

This CDR3 is built from 13 residues. Germline loops: CDR1 SGHDT, CDR2 YYEEEE. The V and J ends lost 0 bases and 5 bases, in that order; junction bases with no gene match: 2. This clone appeared a single time. No antigen is known for it. In each sample, some 10^5 TCR templates were assayed. Here immunoSEQ multiplex PCR was the method, and the copy in TCRdb shows in-frame clones only, minus some. The repertoire holds 75,000 to 95,000 clones, with 75% to 90% as singletons. This TCR was recovered from a human donor in good health. The sequencing input was CD4+ T cells sorted from blood. This chain connects TRBV5-6 to TRBJ2-7, with 7 bases fitting TRBD1. The CDR3 region is CASSLDRGNEQYF. CDR3 DNA: TGTGCCAGCAGCTTGGACAGGGGAAACGAGCAGTACTTC. Based on the CDR3 plus reference TRBV5-6 and TRBJ2-7, the full variable domain is DAGVTQSPTHLIKTRGQQVTLRCSPKSGHDTVSWYQQALGQGPQFIFQYYEEEERQRGNFPDRFSGHQFPNYSSELNVNALLLGDSALYLCASSLDRGNEQYFGPGTRLTVT.